This T cell receptor beta chain was captured in a study of T cell changes during pregnancy in multiple sclerosis. The table came from immunoSEQ multiplex PCR; TCRdb's copy has only in-frame clones and leaves some out. This sample has 60,000 to 70,000 clones, with about 90% found just once. V was trimmed by 2 bases and J by 3 bases, leaving 7 bases between them. The CDR3 contains 13 residues. Per germline, CDR1 MNHEY and CDR2 SVGAGI. This clonotype originated in a female donor in good health, enrolled as a control in a pregnancy study. Here the sequenced sample was peripheral blood, taken in the third trimester of pregnancy. The chain links TRBV6-5 to TRBJ1-2; a possible D gene is TRBD1 (6 bases). In DNA, the CDR3 is TGTGCCAGCAGTTACCCAGGGGACTATGGCTACACCTTC. This encodes CASSYPGDYGYTF.